These 9 T cell receptor beta chains were all obtained from the same sample, sequenced in a study of blood T cell repertoires in COVID-19. Here immunoSEQ multiplex PCR was the method, and the copy in TCRdb shows in-frame clones only, minus some. The repertoire holds over 200,000 clones, with about 87% as singletons. What was sequenced was peripheral blood. These receptors originate from a man aged 25-45 years with COVID-19, enrolled during active disease.

In this sample, this clone turned up once. The rearrangement joins TRBV24-1 to TRBJ2-3, with D possibly matching TRBD2 (7 bases). The ends were cut back, 3 bases at V and 2 bases at J, with 14 bases in the middle. This CDR3 is 16 amino acids long. CDR1 is KGHDR, CDR2 SFDVKD, per germline. The CDR3 spells CATSDPRGRATDTQYF. DNA for the CDR3: TGTGCCACCAGTGATCCTAGGGGGAGGGCCACAGATACGCAGTATTTT.

The chain uses TRBV29-1 and TRBJ2-7; D remains unclear. Trimming removed 6 bases at V and 3 bases at J, with 12 bases between. The CDR3 consists of 12 residues. Germline CDR1 is SQVTM and CDR2 is ANQGSEA. The CDR3 loop is CSVEEQNYEQYF. In DNA form, the CDR3 reads TGCAGCGTAGAGGAGCAGAACTACGAGCAGTACTTC.

This clone was seen only a few times. This chain links TRBV7-2 with TRBJ2-5; tentative D call: TRBD2 (6 bases). There are 14 residues in the CDR3. CDR1 is SGHTA, CDR2 FQGNSA, per germline. Trimming took off 5 bases at V and 3 bases at J, with 13 bases between the two ends. CDR3: CASSPGLPEETQYF. CDR3 bases: TGTGCCAGCAGCCCGGGACTTCCCGAAGAGACCCAGTACTTC.

The J gene is TRBJ1-6, the V gene TRBV7-2; a weak D match, TRBD1 (5 bases). The germline V gene has CDR1 SGHTA and CDR2 FQGNSA. V was clipped by 0 bases and J by 5 bases, with 17 bases between them. There are 18 residues in the CDR3. DNA for the CDR3: TGTGCCAGCAGCTTAGCTAACAGGCCTCCTTACCATAATTCACCCCTCCACTTT. The encoded protein is CASSLANRPPYHNSPLHF.

The V and J genes are TRBV28 and TRBJ2-7; D is unresolved. The germline V gene has CDR1 MDHEN and CDR2 SYDVKM. The CDR3 sequence is 12 residues long. V lost 6 bases, J lost 4 bases, and 10 bases lay in between. The CDR3: CASRDTVYEQYF. CDR3 bases: TGTGCCAGCAGGGATACAGTTTACGAGCAGTACTTC. Looking up the rest from reference TRBV28 and TRBJ2-7 gives the full variable domain: DVKVTQSSRYLVKRTGEKVFLECVQDMDHENMFWYRQDPGLGLRLIYFSYDVKMKEKGDIPEGYSVSREKKERFSLILESASTNQTSMYLCASRDTVYEQYFGPGTRLTVT.

The chain links TRBV7-3 to TRBJ1-1; 8 nucleotides match TRBD1. The length of the CDR3 is 18 residues. Germline values: CDR1 SGHTA, CDR2 FQGTGA. Trimming at V came to 4 bases and at J to 1 base, leaving 14 bases not matched to a gene. CDR3 sequence: CASSSMPGQDQKNTEAFF. The CDR3 nucleotides are TGTGCCAGCAGCTCCATGCCGGGACAGGACCAAAAGAACACTGAAGCTTTCTTT.

This clone has a single count. This chain uses TRBV7-3 with TRBJ2-1, with TRBD2 matching 8 bases. V trimming: 5 bases; J trimming: 6 bases; junction bases outside the gene matches: 9. The CDR3 consists of 15 residues. Looked up from germline, CDR1 is SGHTA and CDR2 is FQGTGA. The CDR3 DNA reads TGTGCCAGCAGCCCTCCCGGGACTAGTTTCAATGAGCAGTTCTTC. As protein: CASSPPGTSFNEQFF.

The chain recombines TRBV25-1 with TRBJ1-1, with 10 positions matching TRBD1. The germline V gene has CDR1 MGHDK and CDR2 SYGVNS. This CDR3 is built from 13 residues. Germline trimming cut 8 bases from V and 3 bases from J; bases unmatched to any gene: 3. The CDR3 loop is CASVGTGDTEAFF. The CDR3 nucleotides read TGTGCCAGCGTTGGGACAGGGGACACTGAAGCTTTCTTT.

The J gene is TRBJ1-1, the V gene TRBV25-1, with TRBD1 identical over 10 bases. Germline loops: CDR1 MGHDK, CDR2 SYGVNS. The V and J ends lost 4 bases and 5 bases, in that order; junction bases with no gene match: 4. CDR3 length equals 14 residues. In DNA form, the CDR3 reads TGTGCCAGCAGTGGGGGACAGGGGAGAACTGAAGCTTTCTTT. It specifies CASSGGQGRTEAFF.